This TCR beta chain was sequenced for a study of shared clonotypes between healthy human individuals. The protocol was immunoSEQ multiplex PCR, while the TCRdb copy is restricted to in-frame clones and leaves out a portion. The sample includes about 2.4 million clones, more than 85% seen only once; the top ten take 0.35% to 0.45%. The V gene's germline CDR1 is KGHSH and CDR2 LQKENI. This CDR3 has 15 residues. V was cut by 3 bases and J by 4 bases, with 15 bases left in between. The receptor was derived from a man younger than 35 in good health. Some clones in this sample may be carry-over from other donors' samples. The sequenced material came from naive CD4+ T cells from PBMCs. Subset defined: CD45RA+ positively selected. The chain is built from TRBV18 and TRBJ2-5; D perhaps matches TRBD1 (5 bases). The CDR3 sequence: CASSPQGTELETQYF. The CDR3 DNA reads TGTGCCAGCTCACCCCAGGGTACAGAATTAGAGACCCAGTACTTC.